Shown below are 4 T cell receptor beta chains from a single sample sequenced in a study of blood T cell repertoires in COVID-19. Libraries were prepared by immunoSEQ multiplex PCR; TCRdb keeps only in-frame clonotypes and omits some of them. The sample includes some 150,000 clones, 85% of them seen just once. The sequenced sample was peripheral blood. Every receptor here comes from a woman in her thirties or forties with active or convalescent COVID-19.

This clone was detected once. The chain employs TRBV4-1 and TRBJ1-5; TRBD1 is a possible D gene (6 bases). Per germline, CDR1 MGHRA and CDR2 YSYEKL. Trimming left V 0 bases short and J 2 bases short, with 14 bases between. This CDR3 contains 17 residues. CDR3 bases: TGCGCCAGCAGCCAAGAAGGGGACATCAGGGGCAATCAGCCCCAGCATTTT. Translating gives CASSQEGDIRGNQPQHF.

This clone was detected only once. The V and J genes are TRBV5-6 and TRBJ2-1, with 10 positions matching TRBD1. Germline assignment: CDR1 SGHDT and CDR2 YYEEEE. Germline trimming cut 1 base from V and 10 bases from J; bases unmatched to any gene: 14. The CDR3 is 17 amino acids. The CDR3 DNA sequence: TGTGCCAGCAGCTTGCGACAGGGGGCCCTAAAGGCCGGGGAGCAGTTCTTC. It is translated as CASSLRQGALKAGEQFF. The full variable domain, rest sourced from reference TRBV5-6 and TRBJ2-1, is DAGVTQSPTHLIKTRGQQVTLRCSPKSGHDTVSWYQQALGQGPQFIFQYYEEEERQRGNFPDRFSGHQFPNYSSELNVNALLLGDSALYLCASSLRQGALKAGEQFFGPGTRLTVL.

For the CDR3, the DNA is TGCGCCAGCTCCGTAGCGGGAGGGTCCTACGAGCAGTACTTC. Amino acids: CASSVAGGSYEQYF. The gene calls are TRBV5-1 and TRBJ2-7; the match to TRBD2 covers 11 bases. This CDR3 region has 14 residues. Trimming cost V 7 bases and J 1 base; bases outside gene matches: 4. The germline gives CDR1 SGHRS, CDR2 YFSETQ.

This clone is a singleton in its sample. V and J are TRBV7-2 and TRBJ2-7; D unclear. With 5 bases removed from V and 3 bases from J, the gap between germline ends came to 14 bases. The CDR3 covers 14 residues. Germline V gene sequence: CDR1 SGHTA, CDR2 FQGNSA. The CDR3 loop is CASSLIAANYEQYF. In nucleotides, the CDR3 is TGTGCCAGCAGCCTAATAGCCGCAAACTACGAGCAGTACTTC.